This entry concerns a single TCR beta chain. The target antigen is unknown. This record belongs to a study of T cell responses to AZD1222 COVID-19 vaccine. Study results and limitations: Vaccination with two AZD1222 doses was followed by a rise in Spike-specific TCR breadth and depth. Among the donors, most were white British and more were female, and clonal diversity was possibly underestimated. Nearly half of spike-specific TCRs reportedly go after variant regions that carry no mutations.

This CDR3 contains 11 residues. CDR1 is MDHEN, CDR2 SYDVKM, per germline. V lost 8 bases and J lost 5, with 9 bases in between. TCRdb's copy holds only in-frame clones and misses some; the assay was immunoSEQ multiplex PCR. The sample lists 150,000 or so clones, 90% occurring once. The analysis combined second doses at about 4 or about 12 weeks. The rearrangement links TRBV28 to TRBJ1-2; D not certain. The clonotype originates from an adult who received the AZD1222 COVID-19 vaccine. The material sequenced was peripheral blood, taken 28 days after the second AZD1222 dose. The CDR3 DNA is TGTGCCAGCGCGTCTGGATATGGCTACACCTTC. The encoded protein is CASASGYGYTF.